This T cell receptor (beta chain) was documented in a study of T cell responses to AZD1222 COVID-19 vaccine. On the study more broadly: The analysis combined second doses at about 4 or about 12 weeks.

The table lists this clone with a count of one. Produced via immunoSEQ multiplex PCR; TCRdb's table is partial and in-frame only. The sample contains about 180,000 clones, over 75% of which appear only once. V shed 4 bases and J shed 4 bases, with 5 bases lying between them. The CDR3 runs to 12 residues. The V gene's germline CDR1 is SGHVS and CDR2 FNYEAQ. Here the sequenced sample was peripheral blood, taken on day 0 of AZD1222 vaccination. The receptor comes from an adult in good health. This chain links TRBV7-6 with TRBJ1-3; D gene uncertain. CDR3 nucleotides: TGTGCCAGCAGCTCCGGAGGAAACACCATATATTTT. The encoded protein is CASSSGGNTIYF.